A single sample is the source of the 19 T cell receptor beta chains below, sequenced in a study of shared clonotypes between healthy human individuals. The repertoire was sequenced with immunoSEQ multiplex PCR; TCRdb's copy has only in-frame clones and lacks some. The sample carries about 2,100,000 clones, roughly 91% recorded once. CD45RO-negative, CCR7-positively selected cells formed the naive CD8 fraction, excluding terminally differentiated effector memory CD45RA+ cells. The sequencing sample was made of naive CD8+ T cells from PBMCs. The source is a man between 18 and 29 years old in good health. Some clones in this sample may be carry-over from other donors' samples.

The V gene is TRBV5-1, the J gene TRBJ2-1; 12 bases agree with TRBD1. Germline CDR1 reads SGHRS; CDR2 reads YFSETQ. The V and J ends lost 3 bases and 5 bases, in that order; junction bases with no gene match: 18. The CDR3 extends over 20 amino acids. CDR3 loop: CASSWGGGTGGPWDNNEQFF. Here the CDR3 DNA reads TGCGCCAGCAGCTGGGGCGGCGGGACAGGGGGCCCCTGGGATAACAATGAGCAGTTCTTC. Full variable domain (remainder filled in from reference TRBV5-1 and TRBJ2-1): KAGVTQTPRYLIKTRGQQVTLSCSPISGHRSVSWYQQTPGQGLQFLFEYFSETQRNKGNFPGRFSGRQFSNSRSEMNVSTLELGDSALYLCASSWGGGTGGPWDNNEQFFGPGTRLTVL.

The genes are TRBV18 and TRBJ2-3; 7 bases align to TRBD1. Per the germline V gene, CDR1 is KGHSH and CDR2 is LQKENI. This CDR3 has 14 residues. V lost 4 bases to trimming and J lost 4 bases; unmatched junction nucleotides: 5. The CDR3 bases are TGTGCCAGCTCACTTCGACAGGGCGCAGATACGCAGTATTTT. This encodes CASSLRQGADTQYF. Filled out from reference TRBV18 and TRBJ2-3, the complete variable domain reads NAGVMQNPRHLVRRRGQEARLRCSPMKGHSHVYWYRQLPEEGLKFMVYLQKENIIDESGMPKERFSAEFPKEGPSILRIQQVVRGDSAAYFCASSLRQGADTQYFGPGTRLTVL.

The gene calls are TRBV2 and TRBJ2-7, with 14 bases lining up with TRBD2. With V trimmed by 3 bases and J by 6 bases, 7 bases remained unmatched. Looked up from germline, CDR1 is SNHLY and CDR2 is FYNNEI. The CDR3 runs 16 residues. The CDR3 DNA reads as TGTGCCAGCAGTGAGGGATTGGGACTAGCGGGAGTCGAGCAGTACTTC. Amino acid sequence: CASSEGLGLAGVEQYF.

This clone came up once. The rearrangement links TRBV19 to TRBJ2-3; D might be TRBD2 (6 bases). V lost 7 bases and J lost 0, with 11 bases in between. The CDR3 runs to 14 residues. Germline assignment: CDR1 LNHDA and CDR2 SQIVND (reference sequence). The DNA for the CDR3 is TGTGCCAGTAAGGGACTTTATAGCACAGATACGCAGTATTTT. As protein: CASKGLYSTDTQYF.

This chain joins TRBV27 and TRBJ2-1; 9 nucleotides align to TRBD2. The V gene's germline CDR1 is MNHEY and CDR2 SMNVEV (reference sequence). V shed 2 bases and J 4 bases; nucleotides not matched to a gene: 3. The CDR3 covers 15 residues. The CDR3 region has the DNA TGTGCCAGCAGTTTAGGTAGCGGGGGATACAATGAGCAGTTCTTC. As protein: CASSLGSGGYNEQFF.

The chain is built from TRBV6-6 and TRBJ2-1; TRBD1 agrees at 10 bases. V gave up 4 bases and J gave up 6 bases; unmatched junction bases: 6. Germline CDR1 MNHNY, CDR2 SVGAGI (reference sequence). The CDR3 has 15 residues. CDR3 in DNA: TGTGCCAGCAGTTCCGGGACAGGGGAAGGCAATGAGCAGTTCTTC. It yields the protein CASSSGTGEGNEQFF.

The CDR3 region is CASSLRSGGQPQHF. In DNA form, the CDR3 reads TGTGCCAGCAGCTTGAGGTCAGGGGGACAGCCCCAGCATTTT. The chain has TRBV5-5 and TRBJ1-5; 7 bases fit TRBD1. The V and J ends lost 1 base and 7 bases, in that order; junction bases with no gene match: 5. CDR1 and CDR2 from the germline V gene are SGHKS and YYEKEE (reference sequence). This CDR3 spans 14 amino acids.

The gene calls are TRBV19 and TRBJ2-3, with D unresolved. The CDR3 loop spans 18 amino acids. The germline V gene has CDR1 LNHDA and CDR2 SQIVND (reference sequence). V was cut by 3 bases and J by 5 bases, with 24 bases left in between. In nucleotides, the CDR3 is TGTGCCAGTAGTATCTGGCAGCTTTCTTCAGATAAGGGAGATACGCAGTATTTT. It is translated as CASSIWQLSSDKGDTQYF.

J is TRBJ2-5 and V is TRBV27; 8 nucleotides match TRBD2. Looked up from germline, CDR1 is MNHEY and CDR2 is SMNVEV (reference sequence). CDR3 length: 13 residues. J was trimmed by 7 bases and V by 1 base; bases with no gene match: 2. As DNA, the CDR3 is TGTGCCAGCAGTTTATTAAGCGGGGGGACCCAGTACTTC. Translated, it gives CASSLLSGGTQYF.

V usage is TRBV27 and J usage is TRBJ2-1, with D perhaps matching TRBD1 (6 bases). The V end was cut by 6 bases, the J end by 2 bases, with 14 bases between. CDR1 is MNHEY and CDR2 is SMNVEV in the germline V gene (reference sequence). This CDR3 has 15 residues. The chain's CDR3 is CASSQGRIPYNEQFF. CDR3 DNA: TGTGCCAGCAGCCAGGGGCGGATACCCTACAATGAGCAGTTCTTC.

As regards this clone: Additional DNA sequences in this sample encode the identical CDR3. The J gene is TRBJ1-5, the V gene TRBV5-1; D gene uncertain. Germline V CDR1 and CDR2: SGHRS, YFSETQ. V gave up 0 bases and J gave up 6 bases, with 7 bases separating them. This CDR3 has 13 residues. The CDR3: CASSLAGSQPQHF. The CDR3 DNA reads TGCGCCAGCAGCTTGGCGGGATCTCAGCCCCAGCATTTT.

This clone was recorded once. The rearrangement links TRBV7-7 to TRBJ2-1, with unresolved D. V lost 4 bases and J 6 bases, leaving 10 bases between the germline ends. The CDR3 consists of 13 residues. Per germline, CDR1 SSHAT and CDR2 FNYEAQ (reference sequence). CDR3 coding DNA: TGTGCCAGCAGCTCAAAACTTCGCAATGAGCAGTTCTTC. This gives the protein CASSSKLRNEQFF.

CDR3 bases: TGTGCCAGCAGCTTAGTAGCGGGAGGGGCCTACAATGAGCAGTTCTTC. This translates into CASSLVAGGAYNEQFF. This chain uses TRBV7-9 with TRBJ2-1, with TRBD2 matching over 11 bases. The V gene end was trimmed by 1 base and the J gene end by 2 bases; junction bases not matched to a gene: 1. Germline V CDR1 and CDR2: SEHNR, FQNEAQ (reference sequence). The CDR3 loop spans 16 amino acids. The variable domain in full, completed from reference TRBV7-9 and TRBJ2-1, reads DTGVSQNPRHKITKRGQNVTFRCDPISEHNRLYWYRQTLGQGPEFLTYFQNEAQLEKSRLLSDRFSAERPKGSFSTLEIQRTEQGDSAMYLCASSLVAGGAYNEQFFGPGTRLTVL.

The chain has TRBV30 and TRBJ2-1, with 7 bases fitting TRBD2. CDR1 is GTSNPN, CDR2 SVGIG, per germline (reference sequence). V shed 5 bases, J shed 1 base, and the junction held 11 bases outside the gene matches. The CDR3 sequence is 16 residues long. CDR3 nucleotide sequence: TGTGCCTGGGACACCGGGGGAGGGCCATCCTACAATGAGCAGTTCTTC. Its protein is CAWDTGGGPSYNEQFF.

Notes on this clone: The junction and the germline gene differ at one end; a read error may be behind it. The rearrangement uses TRBV27 and TRBJ2-1; the D gene is possibly TRBD1 (6 bases). The CDR3 spans 15 residues. Germline V gene lookup returns CDR1 MNHEY and CDR2 SMNVEV (reference sequence). The CDR3 region is CASSFTGPDYHEQFF. In DNA, the CDR3 is TGTGCCAGCAGTTTCACAGGGCCCGACTACCATGAGCAGTTCTTC.

J is TRBJ2-7 and V is TRBV9, with 10 bases fitting TRBD1. The CDR3 runs to 15 residues. Germline CDR1 reads SGDLS; CDR2 reads YYNGEE. Trimming at V came to 3 bases and at J to 2 bases, leaving 5 bases not matched to a gene. The CDR3 loop reads CASSEGTGDPYEQYF. CDR3 coding DNA: TGTGCCAGCAGCGAAGGGACAGGGGATCCCTACGAGCAGTACTTC.

This clone was recorded only once. V usage is TRBV27 and J usage is TRBJ1-1; 7 bases line up with TRBD1. V lost 6 bases to trimming and J lost 1 base; unmatched junction nucleotides: 8. The CDR3 is made up of 15 amino acids. CDR1 and CDR2 from the germline V gene are MNHEY and SMNVEV (reference sequence). CDR3 sequence (DNA): TGTGCCAGCAGCCCGGGACAGACCGCGAACACTGAAGCTTTCTTT. Translation: CASSPGQTANTEAFF.

V is TRBV6-1 and J is TRBJ1-4; D is undetermined. Germline CDR1 is MNHNS and CDR2 is SASEGT. The V gene lost 2 bases and the J gene lost 0 bases, with 7 bases spanning the gap. CDR3 length: 15 amino acids. For the CDR3, the DNA is TGTGCCAGCAGTGAACGGCAGCCAACTAATGAAAAACTGTTTTTT. Encoded protein: CASSERQPTNEKLFF.

This clone was recorded once. This rearrangement joins TRBV5-5 to TRBJ1-1, with a possible D match to TRBD1 (5 bases). The V and J ends lost 0 bases and 6 bases respectively, with 15 bases between them. The CDR3 runs to 15 residues. The germline CDR1 and CDR2 sequences are SGHKS and YYEKEE (reference sequence). The CDR3 DNA is TGTGCCAGCAGCTTGGAATTTGGGGCACCACCTGAAGCTTTCTTT. This encodes CASSLEFGAPPEAFF.